The rows below give T cell receptor beta chains drawn from one sample of a study of Graves' ophthalmopathy and Graves' hyperthyroidism. TCRdb used MiXCR to reprocess the multiplex PCR reads, holding one entry per CDR3 protein. The sample shows hundreds of thousands of distinct CDR3 sequences, 20% to 25% of them seen only once. The sequenced material came from peripheral blood. These receptors came from a woman between 18 and 29 years old with stable Graves' hyperthyroidism. The CDR3 runs from the conserved cysteine through the conserved F or W. A D gene is named only where the DNA matches it firmly. Clone size is stated in some rows and not others, as once, few, many or a class when expanded.

>NA|NA|TRBJ2-4|15|TRBV12-3/TRBV12-4
TGTGCCAGCAGTTTACGGGAACTAGCCAAAAACATTCAGTACTTC
CASSLRELAKNIQYF
>NA|few|TRBJ2-5|16|TRBV7-9
TGTGCCAGCAGCCGTTCGGGGGAGGGGGCCCAAGAGACCAAGTACTTC
CASSRSGEGAQETKYF
>TRBD1|NA|TRBJ1-1|17|TRBV6-5
TGTGCCAGCAGTTACGGGACAGGGGCCGGAAAGAACACTGAAGCTTTCTTT
CASSYGTGAGKNTEAFF
>TRBD1|NA|TRBJ2-2|16|TRBV28
TGTGCCAGCAACTACGGGACAGGGGATGGCACCGGGGAGCTGGTTTTT
CASNYGTGDGTGELVF
>NA|NA|TRBJ1-1|11|TRBV20-1
TGCAGTGTTCAGATTAACACTGAAGCTTTCTTT
CSVQINTEAFF
>TRBD1|NA|TRBJ1-5|19|TRBV28
TGTGCCAGCAGTTTCGGGACAGGGTGGGTTAGGGGGAGCAATCAGCCCCAGCATTTT
CASSFGTGWVRGSNQPQHF
>TRBD1|many|TRBJ2-6|18|TRBV27
TGTGCCAGCAGTAGAGACAGGGCTTATTCCTCTGGGGCCAACGTCCTGACTTTC
CASSRDRAYSSGANVLTF
>NA|few|TRBJ2-7|18|TRBV20-1
TGCAGTGTTTCTAAGGAGGGTGGCGACCTCTTGCACTCCTACGAGCAGTACTTC
CSVSKEGGDLLHSYEQYF
>TRBD2|many|TRBJ2-5|15|TRBV12-3/TRBV12-4
TGTGCCAGCAGGGGACTAGCGGGGCCCCAAGAGACCCAGTACTTC
CASRGLAGPQETQYF
>TRBD2|many|TRBJ2-5|12|TRBV29-1
TGCAGCGTACAACTAGCGGCGGAGACCCAGTACTTC
CSVQLAAETQYF
>NA|many|TRBJ1-1|14|TRBV7-2
TGTGCCAGCGCTCAAGATCAGGGTTCCACTGAAGCTTTCTTT
CASAQDQGSTEAFF
>NA|few|TRBJ2-2|15|TRBV5-6
TGTGCCAGCAGCTGGTACCCGCGCCACACCGGGGAGCTGTTTTTT
CASSWYPRHTGELFF
>TRBD2|many|TRBJ2-5|17|TRBV27
TGTGCCAGCAGTAGACTGACTAGCGGGAGGGCCTTAGAGACCCAGTACTTC
CASSRLTSGRALETQYF
>NA|many|TRBJ1-2|15|TRBV30
TGTGCCTGGATCGGCACGGGCATTACTAGCTATGGCTACACCTTC
CAWIGTGITSYGYTF
>TRBD2|NA|TRBJ2-1|14|TRBV11-2
TGTGCCAGCAGCTCGGGACTAGGGGACAATGAGCAGTTCTTC
CASSSGLGDNEQFF
>TRBD2|many|TRBJ2-2|18|TRBV11-2
TGTGCCAGCAGCTTAGGAGGACTAGCGGGGATAAACACCGGGGAGCTGTTTTTT
CASSLGGLAGINTGELFF
>NA|few|TRBJ2-2|14|TRBV28
TGTGCCAGCAGTTTAAAGGGGGGCGCCGGGGAGCTGTTTTTT
CASSLKGGAGELFF
>TRBD1|many|TRBJ2-3|14|TRBV6-4
TGTGCCAGCAGTGAACAGGGGAGCACAGATACGCAGTATTTT
CASSEQGSTDTQYF
>TRBD2|NA|TRBJ2-2|17|TRBV14
TGTGCCAGCAGCCAAGTGAGACTAGCGGGAGGCACCGGGGAGCTGTTTTTT
CASSQVRLAGGTGELFF
>NA|NA|TRBJ1-2|13|TRBV11-2
TGTGCCAGCAGCTTAGAGCCTAACTATGGCTACACCTTC
CASSLEPNYGYTF
>TRBD1|many|TRBJ2-7|15|TRBV11-1
TGTGCCAGCAGCTTTGTGGGGACAGTAAACTACGAGCAGTACTTC
CASSFVGTVNYEQYF
>NA|many|TRBJ1-2|13|TRBV20-1
TGCAGTGCTAGACTAACAGGGATCTATGGCTACACCTTC
CSARLTGIYGYTF
>NA|many|TRBJ1-1|13|TRBV28
TGTGCCAGCAATGAGGGAACGAACACTGAAGCTTTCTTT
CASNEGTNTEAFF
>TRBD2|many|TRBJ2-7|15|TRBV7-6
TGTGCCAGCAGCTCACTAGCGGGAGAATCCTACGAGCAGTACTTC
CASSSLAGESYEQYF
>NA|many|TRBJ2-7|13|TRBV18
TGTGCCAGCTCACCACCAAAAGGGCACGAGCAGTACTTC
CASSPPKGHEQYF
>TRBD2|many|TRBJ2-5|13|TRBV6-1
TGTGCCAGCAGCGAGCGGGAGCCAGAGACCCAGTACTTC
CASSEREPETQYF
>TRBD1|many|TRBJ1-2|17|TRBV3-1
TGTGCCAGCAGCCAAGATCTTGACAGGGGCTGGATCTATGGCTACACCTTC
CASSQDLDRGWIYGYTF
>NA|many|TRBJ2-5|14|TRBV2
TGTGCCAGCAGTACCGACTTTCTACAAGAGACCCAGTACTTC
CASSTDFLQETQYF
>TRBD1|many|TRBJ2-7|15|TRBV7-2
TGTGCCAGCAGTGGAGGGACAGGCAGTACCTACGAGCAGTACTTC
CASSGGTGSTYEQYF
>NA|few|TRBJ2-3|17|TRBV13
TGTGCCAGCAGCTTAGGCCCCCATAGGGGGAGGACAGATACGCAGTATTTT
CASSLGPHRGRTDTQYF
>NA|many|TRBJ1-1|15|TRBV6-1
TGTGCCAGCAGTACCCTTTGGGGGTTGAACACTGAAGCTTTCTTT
CASSTLWGLNTEAFF
>NA|few|TRBJ1-5|13|TRBV30
TGTGCCTGGAGTGGGACAACGGGGCAGCCCCAGCATTTT
CAWSGTTGQPQHF
>NA|few|TRBJ2-2|14|TRBV29-1
TGCAGCGATGATTTCGGACAGAACACCGGGGAGCTGTTTTTT
CSDDFGQNTGELFF
>NA|many|TRBJ2-2|11|TRBV24-1
TGTGCCACCTGTGACGGCGGGGAGCTGTTTTTT
CATCDGGELFF
>NA|many|TRBJ2-7|15|TRBV12-3/TRBV12-4
TGTGCCAGCAGTTTAAGTGCTAGCGTCTCCTACGAGCAGTACTTC
CASSLSASVSYEQYF
>NA|many|TRBJ2-2|17|TRBV28
TGTGCCAGCAGTTCGCTGACTAGGGGTCCGAACACCGGGGAGCTGTTTTTT
CASSSLTRGPNTGELFF
>NA|NA|TRBJ2-7|11|TRBV7-2
TGTGCCAGCAGCTTAGCGACAGAGCAGTACTTC
CASSLATEQYF
>NA|NA|TRBJ1-1|15|TRBV6-1
TGTGCCAGCAGTGCGGTGACAACAATGAACACTGAAGCTTTCTTT
CASSAVTTMNTEAFF
>TRBD2|many|TRBJ2-5|14|TRBV11-3
TGTGCCAGCAGCCTGGGACTAGCGGGAGGGACCCAGTACTTC
CASSLGLAGGTQYF
>NA|NA|TRBJ2-4|16|TRBV11-2
TGTGCCAGCAGCTTAGGCGCCAGGGGAACCAAAAACATTCAGTACTTC
CASSLGARGTKNIQYF
>NA|many|TRBJ2-7|13|TRBV11-3
TGTGCCAGCAGCATGTTCCAACCCTACGAGCAGTACTTC
CASSMFQPYEQYF
>NA|once|TRBJ2-2|12|TRBV2
TGTGCCAGCAGGAAGGACCCCGGGGAGCTGTTTTTT
CASRKDPGELFF
>NA|many|TRBJ2-1|14|TRBV12-3/TRBV12-4
TGTGCCAGCAGTTTTAATAATTTCTGGGGTGAGCAGTTCTTC
CASSFNNFWGEQFF
>TRBD1|many|TRBJ2-7|13|TRBV6-5
TGTGCCAGCAGCGGTGGACAGGTCCACGAGCAGTACTTC
CASSGGQVHEQYF